The source of this T cell receptor beta chain is a study of shared clonotypes between healthy human individuals. This CDR3 region has 13 residues. Trimming took 1 base from V and 6 from J, leaving 8 bases between them. Germline-derived CDR1 and CDR2 are SGHKS and YYEKEE (reference sequence). Every subset's genomic DNA went evenly onto several immunoSEQ plates. Generated by immunoSEQ multiplex PCR, the TCRdb table keeps only in-frame clones and is missing some. The sample comprises roughly 1 million clones, around 78% of which are singletons, and approximately 0.52% rests with the top ten. The receptor's source is a young man in good health. Some clones in this sample may be carry-over from other donors' samples. What was sequenced was memory CD4+ T cells from PBMCs. Documented subset: CD45RA-negative fraction. This chain connects TRBV5-5 to TRBJ2-1; D call uncertain. CDR3 amino acids: CASSLTISNEQFF. The DNA for the CDR3 is TGTGCCAGCAGCTTGACTATCTCCAATGAGCAGTTCTTC.